These 9 T cell receptor beta chains were sequenced from one sample in a study of T cell responses to AZD1222 COVID-19 vaccine. Assay used: immunoSEQ multiplex PCR; TCRdb lists only in-frame clones, some missing. This sample carries some 56,000 clones, 80% to 90% of them seen once, and the ten largest clones take approximately 6.1%. Sample: peripheral blood, taken 28 days after the second AZD1222 dose. These receptors were collected from an adult who received the AZD1222 COVID-19 vaccine.

This clone was counted only a few times. This sequence joins TRBV6-1 and TRBJ1-4, with D uncertain. The CDR3 is made up of 16 amino acids. Germline V gene sequence: CDR1 MNHNS, CDR2 SASEGT. The germline V and J ends were trimmed by 0 bases and 0 bases, with 8 bases remaining between them. The CDR3 region has the DNA TGTGCCAGCAGTGAAGCAATTCATGCAACTAATGAAAAACTGTTTTTT. Its protein product is CASSEAIHATNEKLFF.

The chain couples TRBV28 to TRBJ2-7, with D unclear. Germline V gene sequence: CDR1 MDHEN, CDR2 SYDVKM. This CDR3 comprises 12 residues. V lost 6 bases to trimming and J lost 3 bases, with 9 bases between them. The CDR3 loop reads CASRQTNYEQYF. CDR3 DNA sequence: TGTGCCAGCAGGCAGACGAACTACGAGCAGTACTTC.

This chain uses TRBV3-1 (or the pseudogene TRBV3-2) with TRBJ1-3; 9 positions match TRBD1. V lost 0 bases to trimming and J lost 2 bases; unmatched junction nucleotides: 5. Germline V CDR1 and CDR2: LGHDT, YNNKEL (reference sequence). CDR3 size: 17 residues. The CDR3 sequence is CASSQETGGLTGNTIYF. The CDR3 nucleotides read TGTGCCAGCAGCCAAGAAACAGGGGGCCTCACTGGAAACACCATATATTTT.

V gene TRBV10-3 combines with J gene TRBJ2-3; D is perhaps TRBD1 (5 bases). The CDR3 runs 13 residues. Germline V lookup: CDR1 ENHRY, CDR2 SYGVKD. V lost 4 bases and J 4 bases, leaving 9 bases between the germline ends. CDR3 sequence: CAISGPTADTQYF. CDR3 nucleotide sequence: TGTGCCATCAGTGGCCCGACAGCAGATACGCAGTATTTT.

The chain has TRBV19 and TRBJ2-1; tentative D call: TRBD2 (5 bases). Trimming shortened V by 7 bases and J by 9 bases, and 16 bases separated the two germline ends. This CDR3 contains 13 residues. Per germline, CDR1 LNHDA and CDR2 SQIVND (reference sequence). CDR3 loop: CASTIPGWGEQFF. The CDR3 DNA reads TGTGCCAGTACGATCCCGGGATGGGGTGAGCAGTTCTTC.

This chain connects TRBV7-9 to TRBJ2-7, with D perhaps matching TRBD1 (6 bases). V was trimmed by 2 bases and J by 2 bases, leaving 10 bases between them. This CDR3 spans 14 amino acids. CDR1 SEHNR and CDR2 FQNEAQ come from the germline V gene (reference sequence). CDR3 coding DNA: TGTGCCAGCAGCTTACAGGGGACCACCTACGAGCAGTACTTC. Residues: CASSLQGTTYEQYF.

The CDR3 nucleotides are TGTGCCAGCAGGGCTTGGGGGGGCGGCACAGATACGCAGTATTTT. Amino acids: CASRAWGGGTDTQYF. The genes are TRBV27 and TRBJ2-3, with TRBD2 as a possible D gene (7 bases). The CDR3 is 15 amino acids. Germline CDR1 reads MNHEY; CDR2 reads SMNVEV (reference sequence). V dropped 6 bases and J dropped 1 base, with 14 bases sitting between them.

This sequence joins TRBV3-1 (or the pseudogene TRBV3-2) and TRBJ2-5, with TRBD1 matching 7 bases. CDR3 length: 15 amino acids. Germline V gene lookup returns CDR1 LGHDT and CDR2 YNNKEL (reference sequence). The J segment lost 5 bases and the V segment lost 4 bases, leaving 10 bases of the junction unmatched. Here the CDR3 reads CASSLTLTGYETQYF. CDR3 DNA: TGTGCCAGCAGCCTCACTCTGACAGGGTACGAGACCCAGTACTTC.

The V call is TRBV30, the J call TRBJ1-6; maybe TRBD1 (6 bases). The V gene lost 0 bases and the J gene lost 10 bases, with 13 bases spanning the gap. Germline-derived CDR1 and CDR2 are GTSNPN and SVGIG (reference sequence). This CDR3 contains 14 residues. DNA of the CDR3: TGTGCCTGGAGTGTACGAGGGGGGAGGTCACCCCTCCACTTT. Its translation is CAWSVRGGRSPLHF. Complete variable domain (other parts from reference TRBV30 and TRBJ1-6): SQTIHQWPATLVQPVGSPLSLECTVEGTSNPNLYWYRQAAGRGLQLLFYSVGIGQISSEVPQNLSASRPQDRQFILSSKKLLLSDSGFYLCAWSVRGGRSPLHFGNGTRLTVT.